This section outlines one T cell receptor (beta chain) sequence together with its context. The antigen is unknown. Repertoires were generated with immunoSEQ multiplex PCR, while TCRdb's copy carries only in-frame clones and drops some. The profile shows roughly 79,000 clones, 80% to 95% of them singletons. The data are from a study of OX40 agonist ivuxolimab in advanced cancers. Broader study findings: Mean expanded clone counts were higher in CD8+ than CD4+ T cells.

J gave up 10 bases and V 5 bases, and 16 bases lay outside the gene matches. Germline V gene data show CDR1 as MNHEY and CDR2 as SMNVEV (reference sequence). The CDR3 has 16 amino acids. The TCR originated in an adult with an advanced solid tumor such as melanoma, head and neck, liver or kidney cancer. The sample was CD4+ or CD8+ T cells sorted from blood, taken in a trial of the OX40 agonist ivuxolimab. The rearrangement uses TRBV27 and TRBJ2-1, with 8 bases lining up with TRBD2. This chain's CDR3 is CASSPIPGRGSMEQFF. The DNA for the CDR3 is TGTGCCAGCAGTCCCATCCCCGGGAGGGGCAGCATGGAGCAGTTCTTC.